This T cell receptor (beta chain) was obtained from a study of blood T cell repertoires in COVID-19. Study at large: Samples representing acute and convalescent COVID-19 were sourced from the United States, Italy and Spain. PBMCs, B-cell-depleted T cells, or T cells provided the cDNA or gDNA that made up the material.

This clone was seen many times. In the original processing: Reference gene primer amplification gave estimated nucleated cell counts. Assay: immunoSEQ multiplex PCR; the TCRdb copy retains only in-frame clones and omits some. That table gives V, J and clone size, and the DNA gave D and trimming. The sample holds 140,000 or so clones; more than 60% are singletons and the top ten take roughly 17%. The CDR3 length is 14 residues. Between the trimmed V and J ends, which lost 0 bases and 5 bases, there was a span of 10 bases. Germline lookup yields CDR1 SNHLY and CDR2 FYNNEI. The chain combines TRBV2 with TRBJ1-2, with D possibly TRBD1 on 5 matching bases. The source of this sequence is a man between 45 and 60 years old with acute or convalescent COVID-19. Sequenced material: peripheral blood. CDR3 nucleotide sequence: TGTGCCAGCAGTGAAGCGCTTCAGGGTTATGGCTACACCTTC. Translated, it gives CASSEALQGYGYTF.